This TCR beta chain was documented in a study of Ad26.COV2.S vaccination and SARS-CoV-2 variants. Overall study context: Intramuscular Ad26.COV2.S doses were given once or twice, 56 days apart.

General observations from the study: From the TCR breadth and depth analyses, total T cell responses may have been underestimated.

This clone occurred once. The antigen is not known. Treatment: about 20 received Ad26.COV2.S at low or high dose, single or two shots; several received placebo; per-sample allocation not given. Samples were taken on day 63 after the first vaccine or placebo injection. Vaccine was an Ad26 vector expressing Wuhan-strain SARS-CoV-2 spike. Profiling relied on immunoSEQ multiplex PCR, and the TCRdb table lists in-frame clones only, not all of them. The sample yields 440,000 or so clones, about nine tenths seen once. V lost 8 bases and J 4 bases, leaving 23 bases between the germline ends. CDR3 length equals 16 residues. Germline V gene sequence: CDR1 MNHEY, CDR2 SMNVEV (reference sequence).

This receptor was identified in a person aged 18 to 65 who received the Ad26.COV2.S COVID-19 vaccine or a placebo. The chain employs TRBV27 and TRBJ2-5; D tentatively reads TRBD1 or TRBD2 (5 bases each). The sequencing used peripheral blood, collected in a trial of Ad26.COV2.S vaccine versus placebo. The CDR3 protein is CASGRTGTWGIETQYF. The DNA for the CDR3 is TGTGCCAGCGGTAGAACCGGGACCTGGGGTATAGAGACCCAGTACTTC.